The T cell receptor beta chain under discussion was sequenced for a study of T cells expressing NK-cell markers. Study-level information: Repertoire data for TCR beta were derived from sorted T cells (CD3+CD56+NKG2C+, CD3+CD56+NKG2C- and CD3+CD56-NKG2C+). The eight sequenced donors comprised seven who were HCMV-seropositive and one who was seronegative.

Reprocessing the 5' RACE reads, TCRdb reports a single entry for every CDR3 protein and omits DNA. The table lists 200,000 to 300,000 distinct CDR3 sequences. The CDR3 extends over 17 amino acids. Germline lookup yields CDR1 MGHDK and CDR2 SYGVNS. The TCR was taken from a man younger than 35 in good health. The chain couples TRBV25-1 to TRBJ2-1; with no DNA, the TCRdb D assignment of TRBD2 cannot be verified. Sequenced: blood T cells: a sorted CD56 or NKG2C T cell subset, CD4+ or CD8+ T cells, or bulk PBMC T cells (not recorded which). The CDR3 sequence is CASSERASGGSYNEQFF.